This TCR beta chain stems from a study of siplizumab effects on memory and regulatory T cells. The repertoire was sequenced with immunoSEQ multiplex PCR; TCRdb's copy has only in-frame clones and lacks some. The repertoire holds 70,000 to 95,000 clones, with 93% as singletons. Germline assignment: CDR1 MNHEY and CDR2 SMNVEV (reference sequence). The CDR3 contains 14 residues. Germline trimming cut 7 bases from V and 4 bases from J; bases unmatched to any gene: 9. To note about this clone: Its antigen is not known.

Whole-study findings and limits: Suppressive function of proliferating Tregs from siplizumab cultures was not confirmed. Naive T cells were seen as more diverse than memory cells and as major alloresponse contributors.

The clonotype comes from a human donor in good health. The specimen was CD8+ T cells sorted from blood. The chain combines TRBV27 with TRBJ1-1, with TRBD1 matching 7 bases. CDR3 protein: CASILGAGGTEAFF. The CDR3 DNA reads TGTGCCAGCATCCTGGGGGCAGGGGGCACTGAAGCTTTCTTT.